What follows are 10 T cell receptor beta chains derived from one specimen sequenced in a study of T-cell reconstitution after alpha-beta-depleted transplantation in children. Preparation of the TCRbeta library was carried out with unique molecular identifiers. TCRdb re-analysed the PCR reads in MiXCR, keeping a single row per CDR3 protein. The sample lists roughly 340,000 distinct CDR3 sequences; under 20% were seen once. The material sequenced was PBMCs, mostly from graft donor cells, taken 360 days after TCRalphabeta/CD19-depleted stem cell transplant. Receptors were obtained from a male patient under 10 years old who had a stem cell transplant for acute lymphoblastic leukemia, so the T cells may come from the graft donor.

This clonotype was counted a few times. This may be a read error, as it is one base from a much larger clone. The chain is built from TRBV7-9 and TRBJ2-5; 7 bases map to TRBD1. There are 12 residues in the CDR3. Germline V gives CDR1 SEHNR, CDR2 FQNEAQ (reference sequence). V lost 5 bases and J lost 5; bases outside the gene matches: 2. In nucleotides, the CDR3 is TGTGCCAGCAGCATGGACAGGGAGACCCAGTACTTC. Translated, it gives CASSMDRETQYF.

Concerning this clonotype itself: A single base separates this from a much larger clone, so it may be a read error. The J gene is TRBJ2-2, the V gene TRBV9; 7 positions match TRBD1. This CDR3 comprises 15 residues. Germline lookup yields CDR1 SGDLS and CDR2 YYNGEE. The CDR3 is CASSLLQGPTGELYF. In DNA form, the CDR3 reads TGTGCCAGCAGCCTCTTACAGGGGCCCACCGGGGAGCTGTATTTT.

Comments on this clonotype: One end of the junction varies from germline; a read error may be responsible. V gene TRBV20-1 combines with J gene TRBJ1-5; D remains ambiguous. This CDR3 comprises 14 residues. Germline V gene lookup returns CDR1 DFQATT and CDR2 SNEGSKA (reference sequence). In DNA, the CDR3 is TGCAGTGCCCGAGCTGTAAATAGCAATCAGCCCCACCATTTT. Protein sequence: CSARAVNSNQPHHF.

This clonotype was observed many times. This rearrangement joins TRBV4-3 to TRBJ2-7, with D perhaps matching TRBD1 (6 bases). Germline V gene data show CDR1 as LGHNA and CDR2 as YSLEER. V lost 1 base and J lost 4, with 14 bases in between. The CDR3 consists of 15 residues. The CDR3 nucleotides are TGCGCCAGCAGCCAAGTGGGCAGGGGATTTTACGAGCAGTACTTC. It specifies CASSQVGRGFYEQYF.

This sequence joins TRBV4-3 and TRBJ1-6; D not certain. This CDR3 is 13 amino acids long. Germline assignment: CDR1 LGHNA and CDR2 YSLEER. V was shortened by 5 bases and J by 10 bases, with 12 bases between the two germline ends. The CDR3 region is CASSATWLSPLHF. The CDR3 DNA follows: TGCGCCAGCAGCGCAACGTGGTTATCACCCCTCCACTTT.

This chain links TRBV7-3 with TRBJ1-1; tentatively, D is TRBD1 (5 bases). Trimming stripped 8 bases from V and 2 bases from J, with 15 bases between. The germline gives CDR1 SGHTA, CDR2 FQGTGA. This CDR3 is 14 amino acids long. CDR3 residues: CASRRGDSNTEAFF. The CDR3 DNA sequence: TGTGCCAGCCGCCGCGGGGACTCCAACACTGAAGCTTTCTTT.

At least ten counts were recorded for this clonotype. The chain has TRBV6-5 and TRBJ2-7; TRBD1 agrees at 9 bases. CDR1 and CDR2 (germline): MNHEY, SVGAGI. There are 12 residues in the CDR3. V dropped 11 bases and J dropped 3; count of bases not matched to a gene: 5. CDR3 protein: CASRDRVYEQYF. The CDR3 nucleotides read TGTGCCTCCCGGGACAGGGTCTACGAGCAGTACTTC.

This clonotype was detected only a few times. The chain employs TRBV15 and TRBJ2-5; 12 bases are a match to TRBD2. This CDR3 region has 19 residues. Germline-derived CDR1 and CDR2 are LNHNV and YYDKDF (reference sequence). Trimming took 1 base from V and 3 from J; bases not matched to a gene: 12. The CDR3 DNA sequence: TGTGCCACCAGCAGAGTAGAGGGACTAGCGGGCATTTTGGAAGAGACCCAGTACTTC. Its protein is CATSRVEGLAGILEETQYF.

This clonotype turned up a few times. V is TRBV12-3 or TRBV12-4 and J is TRBJ2-2; possibly TRBD1 for D (6 bases). V dropped 5 bases and J dropped 3 bases, with 10 bases sitting between them. This CDR3 is 14 amino acids long. The CDR3 bases are TGTGCCAGCAGTCTAGGACAGTACACCGGGGAGCTGTTTTTT. Its translation is CASSLGQYTGELFF.

This rearrangement joins TRBV6-2 or TRBV6-3 to TRBJ1-2; D call uncertain. The V end lost 8 bases, the J end lost 4 bases, and 14 bases lay between the germline ends. This CDR3 is 13 amino acids long. Germline CDR1 reads MNHEY; CDR2 reads SVGEGT. The CDR3 nucleotides read TGTGCCAGCCAGAGGGCCAGGAGCTATGGCTACACCTTC. It translates to CASQRARSYGYTF.